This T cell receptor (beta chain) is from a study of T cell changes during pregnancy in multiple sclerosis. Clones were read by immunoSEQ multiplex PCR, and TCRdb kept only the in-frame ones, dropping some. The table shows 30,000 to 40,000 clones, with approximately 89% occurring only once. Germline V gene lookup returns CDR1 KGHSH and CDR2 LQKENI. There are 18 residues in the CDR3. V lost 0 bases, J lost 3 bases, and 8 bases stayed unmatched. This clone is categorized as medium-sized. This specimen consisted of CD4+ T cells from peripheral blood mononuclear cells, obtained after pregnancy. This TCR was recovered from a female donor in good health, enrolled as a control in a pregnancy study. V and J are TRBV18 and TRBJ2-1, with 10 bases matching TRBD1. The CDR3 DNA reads TGTGCCAGCTCACCACCGACAGGGGGCGAGACCCGCTACAATGAGCAGTTCTTC. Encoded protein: CASSPPTGGETRYNEQFF.